This T cell receptor (beta chain) is drawn from a study of T cells in Graves' hyperthyroidism and ophthalmopathy. Whole-study findings and limits: Also found in blood were most expanded thyroid clonotypes above 0.001.

This CDR3 is built from 17 residues. With 3 bases clipped from V and 6 bases from J, the junction kept 11 bases outside the gene matches. CDR1 LNHNV and CDR2 YYDKDF come from the germline V gene (reference sequence). For this clonotype: Its antigen remains unknown.

There were TCR beta CDR3 regions amplified from RNA transcripts. The TCR CDR3 was amplified in a first-round RT-PCR using the HTBI primer set. MiXCR was run by TCRdb on the multiplex PCR reads, yielding one entry per CDR3 protein. The table includes more than 500,000 distinct CDR3 sequences, about 43% detected once. The sample taken for sequencing was peripheral blood or thyroid tissue (not recorded which). The chain carries TRBV15 and TRBJ2-2; TRBD1 agrees at 9 bases. This clonotype was sampled from an adult woman with Graves' disease, either hyperthyroidism or ophthalmopathy (not recorded which). The CDR3 loop is CATSSKTPGQGAGELFF. The CDR3 DNA follows: TGTGCCACCAGCAGTAAGACGCCGGGACAGGGTGCCGGGGAGCTGTTTTTT.